This entry lists 31 T cell receptor beta chains sequenced from one sample in a study of read filtering for tumor transcriptome and immune sequencing. From roughly 400 ng of RNA, a library with molecular barcoded alpha/delta and beta/gamma adaptors was made. TCRdb reprocessed the reads with MiXCR, giving one entry per CDR3 protein. The sample includes some 140,000 distinct CDR3 sequences, less than 15% of them seen just once. The sequenced sample was a population of CD138-negative cells sorted from bone marrow. Receptors were obtained from a donor aged 40 or over with multiple myeloma.

As for this clonotype: One base away lies a much larger clone, so this may be a sequencing read error. The chain's CDR3 is CASSSQPNEQYF. In nucleotides, the CDR3 is TGTGCCAGCAGTTCACAGCCGAACGAGCAGTACTTC. The V gene is TRBV12-3 or TRBV12-4, the J gene TRBJ2-7; D is unresolved. The ends were cut back, 4 bases at V and 5 bases at J, with 9 bases in the middle. The CDR3 is made up of 12 amino acids.

The table lists this clonotype with many counts. The rearrangement joins TRBV14 to TRBJ1-6, with 7 bases identical to TRBD1. The length of the CDR3 is 17 residues. CDR1 and CDR2 from the germline V gene are SGHDN and FVKESK. V lost 0 bases to trimming and J lost 3 bases; unmatched junction nucleotides: 5. CDR3 region: CASSQDQGQIYNSPLHF. As DNA, the CDR3 is TGTGCCAGCAGCCAAGACCAGGGACAGATCTATAATTCACCCCTCCACTTT. The complete variable domain, with remaining parts taken from reference TRBV14 and TRBJ1-6, reads EAGVTQFPSHSVIEKGQTVTLRCDPISGHDNLYWYRRVMGKEIKFLLHFVKESKQDESGMPNNRFLAERTGGTYSTLKVQPAELEDSGVYFCASSQDQGQIYNSPLHFGNGTRLTVT.

This rearrangement joins TRBV10-1 to TRBJ2-7; a weak D match, TRBD1 (6 bases). This CDR3 region has 15 residues. Trimming stripped 3 bases from V and 2 bases from J, with 14 bases between. Germline-derived CDR1 and CDR2 are WNHNN and SYGVQD (reference sequence). The CDR3 bases are TGCGCCAGCAGTGATCCGACAGGAGATCCCTACGAGCAGTACTTC. The encoded protein is CASSDPTGDPYEQYF.

This clonotype was recorded at least ten times. At one end, the junction sequence differs from germline, possibly due to a read error. The V and J genes are TRBV29-1 and TRBJ1-5; the D gene is possibly TRBD1 (6 bases). This CDR3 is 13 amino acids long. The germline V gene has CDR1 SQVTM and CDR2 ANQGSEA. The CDR3 DNA reads as TGCAGCGTCGAAGGGGGGATTGGGCAGCCCCAGCATTTT. Translated: CSVEGGIGQPQHF.

This clonotype has a count of ten or more. The chain employs TRBV4-1 and TRBJ2-5, with 16 positions matching TRBD2. The CDR3 has 20 amino acids. The germline V gene has CDR1 MGHRA and CDR2 YSYEKL. V was pared by 3 bases and J by 1 base, with 11 bases of the junction left unmatched. CDR3 residues: CASSQKPGLAGGNIQETQYF. In nucleotides, the CDR3 is TGCGCCAGCAGCCAGAAACCGGGACTAGCGGGAGGGAATATCCAAGAGACCCAGTACTTC.

This clonotype was recorded at least ten times. The chain recombines TRBV7-9 with TRBJ2-1, with D possibly matching TRBD2 (6 bases). Germline V CDR1 and CDR2: SEHNR, FQNEAQ (reference sequence). This CDR3 comprises 16 residues. Trimming removed 3 bases at V and 6 bases at J, with 18 bases between. The CDR3 DNA is TGTGCCAGCAGCTTGTTTTCCGGGACTCCGGTCAATGAGCAGTTCTTC. Translation: CASSLFSGTPVNEQFF. The complete variable domain, with remaining parts taken from reference TRBV7-9 and TRBJ2-1, reads DTGVSQNPRHKITKRGQNVTFRCDPISEHNRLYWYRQTLGQGPEFLTYFQNEAQLEKSRLLSDRFSAERPKGSFSTLEIQRTEQGDSAMYLCASSLFSGTPVNEQFFGPGTRLTVL.

There are many counts of this clonotype. The chain carries TRBV2 and TRBJ2-1; no clear D. The length of the CDR3 is 14 residues. V was trimmed by 6 bases and J by 6 bases, leaving 15 bases between them. Looked up from germline, CDR1 is SNHLY and CDR2 is FYNNEI. CDR3 sequence reads: CASSERQLGNEQFF. In DNA form, the CDR3 reads TGTGCCAGCAGCGAGAGGCAACTTGGCAATGAGCAGTTCTTC.

This clonotype was picked up many times. Written as DNA, the CDR3 is TGTGCCAGCAGCGTCGGGACTAGCGGCAACAATGAGCAGTTCTTC. As protein: CASSVGTSGNNEQFF. This sequence joins TRBV19 and TRBJ2-1, with 11 bases fitting TRBD2. The CDR3 extends over 15 amino acids. V dropped 9 bases and J dropped 5; count of bases not matched to a gene: 9. CDR1 LNHDA and CDR2 SQIVND come from the germline V gene (reference sequence).

This clonotype was observed many times. The chain uses TRBV7-9 and TRBJ2-2, with 7 nucleotides matching TRBD2. Germline V gene data show CDR1 as SEHNR and CDR2 as FQNEAQ (reference sequence). There are 17 residues in the CDR3. Unmatched junction bases numbered 11, after V lost 5 bases and J lost 2 bases. The CDR3 DNA is TGTGCCAGCAGCCCCGTCCCTGGCGGGGGAAACACCGGGGAGCTGTTTTTT. Protein: CASSPVPGGGNTGELFF.

This clonotype was observed many times. This chain joins TRBV4-1 and TRBJ1-5; 9 bases are shared with TRBD1. This CDR3 comprises 15 residues. Germline V gives CDR1 MGHRA, CDR2 YSYEKL. V shed 4 bases and J 5 bases; nucleotides not matched to a gene: 6. This chain's CDR3 is CASSPWTGAHQPQHF. The CDR3 coding sequence is TGCGCCAGCAGCCCCTGGACAGGGGCGCATCAGCCCCAGCATTTT.

A word on this clonotype: The CDR3 carries no conserved terminal phenylalanine or tryptophan, so it likely arises from a read error. The genes are TRBV12-3 or TRBV12-4 and TRBJ2-2, with TRBD2 as a possible D gene (6 bases). The CDR3 is made up of 15 amino acids. The ends were cut back, 2 bases at V and 7 bases at J, with 14 bases in the middle. The CDR3, as DNA: TGTGCCAGCAGTTTACTGAGGGAGGATAACGGGGAGCTGTTTTCT. As protein: CASSLLREDNGELFS.

The table lists this clonotype with a few counts. V usage is TRBV29-1 and J usage is TRBJ1-1; D is ambiguous. Germline assignment: CDR1 SQVTM and CDR2 ANQGSEA. V dropped 7 bases and J dropped 2 bases, with 8 bases sitting between them. CDR3 length: 11 residues. The CDR3 region has the DNA TGCAGCGCTGATGGAAACACTGAAGCTTTCTTT. This translates into CSADGNTEAFF.

The V call is TRBV30, the J call TRBJ2-2; 9 bases match TRBD2. The CDR3 runs 16 residues. V was clipped by 2 bases and J by 3 bases; unmatched bases: 7. Germline assignment: CDR1 GTSNPN and CDR2 SVGIG (reference sequence). In nucleotides, the CDR3 is TGTGCCTGGAGTCAAAGACTAGCGGTAGACACCGGGGAGCTGTTTTTT. Translated, it gives CAWSQRLAVDTGELFF.

This clonotype turned up a few times. The chain has TRBV20-1 and TRBJ1-1; D unclear. V was pared by 3 bases and J by 4 bases, with 9 bases between. Per germline, CDR1 DFQATT and CDR2 SNEGSKA (reference sequence). CDR3 size: 12 residues. The CDR3 bases are TGCAGTGCTAGGGAGGTCGGCACTGAAGCTTTCTTT. Its translation: CSAREVGTEAFF.

The rearrangement joins TRBV13 to TRBJ1-2; D perhaps matches TRBD1 (6 bases). Trimming stripped 10 bases from V and 4 bases from J, with 25 bases between. Looked up from germline, CDR1 is PRHDT and CDR2 is FYEKMQ (reference sequence). The CDR3 is 16 residues long. CDR3 DNA: TGTGCCACCACCAACGGGGGCCCGACTTCCCCCTATGGCTACACCTTC. It translates to CATTNGGPTSPYGYTF. Filled out from reference TRBV13 and TRBJ1-2, the complete variable domain reads AAGVIQSPRHLIKEKRETATLKCYPIPRHDTVYWYQQGPGQDPQFLISFYEKMQSDKGSIPDRFSAQQFSDYHSELNMSSLELGDSALYFCATTNGGPTSPYGYTFGSGTRLTVV.

This clonotype was seen ten or more times. The chain uses TRBV29-1 and TRBJ2-1; D call uncertain. Germline CDR1 reads SQVTM; CDR2 reads ANQGSEA. V lost 6 bases, J lost 2 bases, and 14 bases lay in between. The CDR3 consists of 14 residues. CDR3 loop: CSVAQPPPYNEQFF. CDR3 sequence (DNA): TGCAGCGTCGCTCAACCACCTCCCTACAATGAGCAGTTCTTC.

As for this clonotype: A much bigger clone sits one base away, suggesting this may be a read error. The chain combines TRBV6-2 or TRBV6-3 with TRBJ2-7, with TRBD2 matching over 8 bases. In germline, CDR1 is MNHEY, CDR2 SVGEGT. This CDR3 has 17 amino acids. In DNA form, the CDR3 reads TGTGCCAGCAGTTACGTTGGACGCCGGACTAGCAGCTTCGAGCAGTGCTTC. Translated, it gives CASSYVGRRTSSFEQCF.

The chain employs TRBV5-1 and TRBJ1-2; D is unresolved. Trimming cost V 4 bases and J 4 bases, with 11 bases left between them. The CDR3 has 13 residues. Germline CDR1 reads SGHRS; CDR2 reads YFSETQ. The CDR3 is CASSPAGVYGYTF. Written as DNA, the CDR3 is TGCGCCAGCAGCCCCGCCGGGGTCTATGGCTACACCTTC.

This clonotype appeared many times. CDR3 nucleotides: TGTGCCAGCAGCTTAGACTTCGCGGGCACAGATACGCAGTATTTT. It encodes CASSLDFAGTDTQYF. The rearrangement joins TRBV7-3 to TRBJ2-3; no clear D gene. Trimming left V 2 bases short and J 1 base short, with 10 bases between. Germline V CDR1 and CDR2: SGHTA, FQGTGA. The length of the CDR3 is 15 residues.

This clonotype was detected many times. The rearrangement links TRBV7-2 to TRBJ1-5; D gene uncertain. Per germline, CDR1 SGHTA and CDR2 FQGNSA. The CDR3 is 16 residues long. Trimming cost V 4 bases and J 4 bases, with 17 bases left between them. CDR3 sequence: CASSSSSREGNQPQHF. CDR3 sequence (DNA): TGTGCCAGCAGCTCGTCGTCTCGGGAGGGAAATCAGCCCCAGCATTTT.

The table lists this clonotype with many counts. The chain carries TRBV29-1 and TRBJ2-3; 7 bases map to TRBD2. This CDR3 has 14 amino acids. Unmatched junction bases numbered 5, after V lost 5 bases and J lost 0 bases. Germline CDR1 and CDR2: SQVTM and ANQGSEA. The DNA of the CDR3 is TGCAGCGTTAAGCGGGACTCTAGCACAGATACGCAGTATTTT. Amino acid sequence: CSVKRDSSTDTQYF.

Of note for this clonotype: This may come from a read error, since a much larger clone is one base off. The V and J genes are TRBV11-2 and TRBJ2-3; possible D gene TRBD1, 6 bases. Germline CDR1 is SGHAT and CDR2 is FQNNGV. This CDR3 contains 15 residues. DNA of the CDR3: TGTGCCAGCTGCTTCAGGGGCCGGGATACAGATACGCAGTATTTT. Residues: CASCFRGRDTDTQYF.

As for this clonotype: A clone one base away is much larger, so this may be a read error. The V call is TRBV7-9, the J call TRBJ1-6, with unresolved D. The J call may be in error: the DNA end matches TRBJ1-1 better. Germline-derived CDR1 and CDR2 are SEHNR and FQNEAQ (reference sequence). This CDR3 contains 14 residues. The CDR3 is CARRMDREGTEAFF. The CDR3 bases are TGTGCCCGCAGAATGGACCGGGAGGGTACTGAAGCTTTCTTT.

V is TRBV6-6 and J is TRBJ2-5, with 9 nucleotides matching TRBD2. CDR3 length equals 14 residues. V was clipped by 6 bases and J by 6 bases; unmatched bases: 8. In germline, CDR1 is MNHNY, CDR2 SVGAGI (reference sequence). The CDR3 DNA is TGTGCCAGCAGCCTGACTAGCGGCGAAAAGACCCAGTACTTC. It specifies CASSLTSGEKTQYF.

This clonotype was observed many times. The chain links TRBV6-5 to TRBJ2-3, with 7 bases aligning to TRBD2. The CDR3 has 16 amino acids. V shed 4 bases and J 4 bases; nucleotides not matched to a gene: 11. Germline V lookup: CDR1 MNHEY, CDR2 SVGAGI. The CDR3 DNA reads as TGTGCCAGCAGTTCCCAGGCGGGAGTGCTTCCAGATACGCAGTATTTT. Its protein is CASSSQAGVLPDTQYF.

This clonotype came up many times. This CDR3 is CSAQDRGSYNEQFF. The CDR3 coding sequence is TGCAGCGCTCAGGACAGGGGGTCCTACAATGAGCAGTTCTTC. The chain links TRBV29-1 to TRBJ2-1; 10 bases line up with TRBD1. After removal of 7 bases from V and 1 base from J, the junction contained 4 bases not matched to a gene. Germline-derived CDR1 and CDR2 are SQVTM and ANQGSEA. This CDR3 is built from 14 residues.

This clonotype was counted many times. The gene calls are TRBV5-6 and TRBJ1-1; D remains unclear. Deletions cut 4 bases from V and 4 bases from J, with 20 bases between. Per the germline V gene, CDR1 is SGHDT and CDR2 is YYEEEE. The CDR3 loop spans 16 amino acids. CDR3 sequence reads: CASSPKQRGWSTEAFF. CDR3 DNA sequence: TGTGCCAGCAGCCCGAAACAACGAGGGTGGAGCACTGAAGCTTTCTTT.

This clonotype has a count of ten or more. This sequence joins TRBV29-1 and TRBJ2-7; 9 positions match TRBD1. With 7 bases clipped from V and 4 bases from J, the junction kept 8 bases outside the gene matches. This CDR3 has 13 amino acids. Germline V gene data show CDR1 as SQVTM and CDR2 as ANQGSEA. CDR3 sequence (DNA): TGCAGCGGTACGGACAGGGGAGGTTACGAGCAGTACTTC. It is translated as CSGTDRGGYEQYF.

The chain recombines TRBV19 with TRBJ2-2; tentative D call: TRBD2 (5 bases). Germline V gene data show CDR1 as LNHDA and CDR2 as SQIVND (reference sequence). This CDR3 has 12 residues. Written as DNA, the CDR3 is TGTGGGAGCGGCTTGAACACCGGGGAGCTGTTTTTT. Translating gives CGSGLNTGELFF.

Of note for this clonotype: The junction and the germline gene differ at one end; a read error may be behind it. The chain links TRBV6-6 to TRBJ2-1; possible D gene TRBD2, 5 bases. The V gene's germline CDR1 is MNHNY and CDR2 SVGAGI (reference sequence). The CDR3 contains 15 residues. This chain's CDR3 is CASICGLAGYNDQFF. CDR3 coding DNA: TGTGCCAGCATCTGCGGGCTAGCTGGATACAATGATCAGTTCTTC.

This clonotype was recorded many times. This sequence joins TRBV20-1 and TRBJ2-7; a possible D gene is TRBD2 (7 bases). Trimming removed 0 bases at V and 7 bases at J, with 22 bases between. This CDR3 is 16 amino acids long. Germline CDR1 DFQATT, CDR2 SNEGSKA (reference sequence). CDR3 sequence reads: CSAREWGRAGEGEQYF. The CDR3 nucleotides are TGCAGTGCTAGAGAGTGGGGGCGGGCGGGAGAGGGGGAGCAGTACTTC.